This record covers a single T cell receptor (beta chain). Its cognate antigen is unknown. Germline V gene sequence: CDR1 SGHRS, CDR2 YFSETQ. The CDR3 has 14 amino acids. V was cut by 0 bases and J by 3 bases, with 7 bases left in between. The sample originates from a study of T cell responses to AZD1222 COVID-19 vaccine. Whole-study findings and limits: Reports say nearly half of spike-specific TCRs go after unmutated variant regions. Two AZD1222 administrations were followed by greater Spike-specific TCR breadth and depth. It was only after the peak T cell response that any repertoires were sampled.

Using immunoSEQ multiplex PCR, the repertoire was profiled, and TCRdb retains in-frame clones only, with some absent. The sample holds around 50,000 clones, around 80% seen once. This rearrangement joins TRBV5-1 to TRBJ1-5; D not certain. The sample was peripheral blood, taken on day 0 of AZD1222 vaccination. The clonotype originates from an adult in good health. CDR3 sequence: CASSLGQDNQPQHF. The CDR3 bases are TGCGCCAGCAGCTTGGGGCAGGACAATCAGCCCCAGCATTTT.